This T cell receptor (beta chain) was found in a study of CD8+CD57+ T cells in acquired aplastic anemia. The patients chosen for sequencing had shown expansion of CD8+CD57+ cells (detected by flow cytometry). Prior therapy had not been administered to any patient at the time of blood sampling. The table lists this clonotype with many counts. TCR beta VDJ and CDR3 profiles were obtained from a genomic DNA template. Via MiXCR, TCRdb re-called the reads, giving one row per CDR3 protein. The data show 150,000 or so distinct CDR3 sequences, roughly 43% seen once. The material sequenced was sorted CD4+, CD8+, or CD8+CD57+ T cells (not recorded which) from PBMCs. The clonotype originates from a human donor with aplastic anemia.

CDR3 sequence: CASSFAENNEQFF. The CDR3 region has the DNA TGTGCCAGCAGTTTTGCGGAGAACAATGAGCAGTTCTTC. This chain joins TRBV12-3 or TRBV12-4 and TRBJ2-1; D unclear. The ends were cut back, 3 bases at V and 5 bases at J, with 8 bases in the middle. This CDR3 has 13 residues.